The 2 T cell receptor beta chains listed next were all sequenced from one sample in a study of CD8+ T cells in alopecia areata. Reverse transcription of extracted RNA yielded cDNA, which provided the sequencing template. Sequenced by immunoSEQ multiplex PCR; TCRdb stores in-frame clones only, minus some. The table records fewer than 250,000 clones, 45% to 65% of them present only once. Treatment meaning: oral pan-JAK inhibitor, 5-10 mg twice daily. The sample was CD4+ T cells sorted from blood, taken at week 4, from a patient treated with tofacitinib. The source is a human donor with alopecia areata.

This rearrangement joins TRBV11-3 to TRBJ2-1; D gene uncertain. Trimming removed 1 base from V and 4 bases from J, with 5 bases in between. Germline-derived CDR1 and CDR2 are SGHNT and YENEEA. CDR3 length: 13 amino acids. The CDR3 spells CASSLGVYNEQFF. The CDR3 coding sequence is TGTGCCAGCAGCTTAGGGGTTTACAATGAGCAGTTCTTC.

The chain joins TRBV27 to TRBJ2-7; no definite D call. This CDR3 region has 15 residues. V was trimmed by 1 base and J by 5 bases, leaving 15 bases between them. CDR1 MNHEY and CDR2 SMNVEV come from the germline V gene (reference sequence). CDR3 loop: CASSLYGPGQDEQYF. Written as DNA, the CDR3 is TGTGCCAGCAGTTTATACGGACCCGGGCAGGACGAGCAGTACTTC.